This note documents a single TCR beta chain sequence. The sample originates from a study of shared clonotypes between healthy human individuals. Germline CDR1 reads MDHEN; CDR2 reads SYDVKM. The CDR3 length is 14 residues. V lost 4 bases and J lost 5; bases outside the gene matches: 4. Assay used: immunoSEQ multiplex PCR; TCRdb lists only in-frame clones, some missing. The sample lists about 1.5 million clones, roughly 95% occurring once. This clonotype originated in a man younger than 40 in good health. The gene calls are TRBV28 and TRBJ1-4; 7 nucleotides match TRBD1. The sequencing sample was made of naive CD4+ T cells sorted from blood. Subset defined: CD45RA+ positively selected. The CDR3 region has the DNA TGTGCCAGCAGTTCGGGACAGATGAATGAAAAACTGTTTTTT. It codes for CASSSGQMNEKLFF.